The following is a T cell receptor (beta chain) sequence with its context. Its antigen is not known. The data were produced by immunoSEQ multiplex PCR, yet TCRdb's version contains in-frame clones alone and is incomplete. There are 7,300 or so clones in the sample; around 60% occur only once, and about 13% lies in the top ten. These data come from a study of tumor-infiltrating lymphocytes in localized non-small cell lung cancer. Study details: Some samples were collected after neoadjuvant chemotherapy; smokers, never-smokers and several histologies were included. Study-level findings and limits: TCRbeta sequencing showed higher T cell infiltration in tumors than uninvolved lung.

Germline V gene sequence: CDR1 SGHVS, CDR2 FNYEAQ. This CDR3 spans 16 amino acids. The V gene lost 5 bases and the J gene lost 4 bases, with 18 bases spanning the gap. Material: uninvolved lung tissue not adjacent to the tumor. The chain uses TRBV7-6 and TRBJ1-5, with D maybe TRBD1 (5 bases). This clonotype was sampled from a human donor with non-small cell lung cancer. Here the CDR3 DNA reads TGTGCCAGCAGCCCTCTCCGGGGGGGGGAAAATCAGCCCCAGCATTTT. Protein product: CASSPLRGGENQPQHF.